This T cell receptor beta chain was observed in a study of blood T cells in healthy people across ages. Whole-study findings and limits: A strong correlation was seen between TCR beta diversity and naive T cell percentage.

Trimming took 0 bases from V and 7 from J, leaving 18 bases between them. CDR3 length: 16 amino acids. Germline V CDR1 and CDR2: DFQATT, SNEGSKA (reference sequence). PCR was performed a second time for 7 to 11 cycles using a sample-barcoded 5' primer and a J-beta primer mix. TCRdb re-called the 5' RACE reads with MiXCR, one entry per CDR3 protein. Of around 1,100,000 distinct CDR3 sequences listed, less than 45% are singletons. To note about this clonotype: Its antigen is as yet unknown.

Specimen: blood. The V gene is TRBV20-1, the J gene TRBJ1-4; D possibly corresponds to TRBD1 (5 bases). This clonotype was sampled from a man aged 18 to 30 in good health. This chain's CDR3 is CSARDDNRGFVEKLFF. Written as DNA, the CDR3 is TGCAGTGCTAGAGATGACAATCGGGGCTTCGTTGAAAAACTGTTTTTT.